Here is one T cell receptor (beta chain) with its context. Under the authors' procedure: Reference gene primer amplification yielded estimated nucleated cell counts. TCRdb's table, derived via immunoSEQ multiplex PCR, lists solely in-frame clones and lacks some. From that table come the V and J calls and clone size; the DNA was used to work out D and trimming. The table lists roughly 200,000 clones, around 88% of them singletons. This sample stems from a study of blood T cell repertoires in COVID-19. Across the whole study: The United States, Italy and Spain provided the acute and convalescent COVID-19 samples. Sources were T cells, B-cell-depleted T cells, or PBMCs; the material itself was cDNA or gDNA.

The CDR3 length is 16 residues. V was pared by 0 bases and J by 6 bases, with 16 bases between. Germline CDR1 reads MNHEY; CDR2 reads SVGAGI. This chain uses TRBV6-5 with TRBJ2-3; D might be TRBD2 (7 bases). The source material was peripheral blood. The clonotype originates from a man aged 35 to 55 with active or convalescent COVID-19. The CDR3 here is CASSYSIEGGLDTQYF. CDR3 DNA sequence: TGTGCCAGCAGTTACTCGATAGAGGGGGGGTTGGATACGCAGTATTTT.